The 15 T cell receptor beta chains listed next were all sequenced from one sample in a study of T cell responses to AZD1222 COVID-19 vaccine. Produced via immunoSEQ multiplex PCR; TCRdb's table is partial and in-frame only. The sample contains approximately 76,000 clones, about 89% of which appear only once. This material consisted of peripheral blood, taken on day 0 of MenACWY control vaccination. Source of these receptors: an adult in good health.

CDR3 sequence reads: CASSPRQGDGYTF. The CDR3 DNA follows: TGTGCCAGCAGCCCGCGACAGGGGGACGGCTACACCTTC. This chain uses TRBV14 with TRBJ1-2, with 9 nucleotides matching TRBD1. This CDR3 has 13 amino acids. CDR1 and CDR2 from the germline V gene are SGHDN and FVKESK. After removal of 4 bases from V and 8 bases from J, the junction contained 5 bases not matched to a gene.

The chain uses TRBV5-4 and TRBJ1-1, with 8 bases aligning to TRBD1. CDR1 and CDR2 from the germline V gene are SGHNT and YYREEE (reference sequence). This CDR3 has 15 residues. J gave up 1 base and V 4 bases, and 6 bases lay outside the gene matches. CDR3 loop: CASSIQGATNTEAFF. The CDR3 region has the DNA TGTGCCAGCAGCATCCAGGGGGCGACGAACACTGAAGCTTTCTTT.

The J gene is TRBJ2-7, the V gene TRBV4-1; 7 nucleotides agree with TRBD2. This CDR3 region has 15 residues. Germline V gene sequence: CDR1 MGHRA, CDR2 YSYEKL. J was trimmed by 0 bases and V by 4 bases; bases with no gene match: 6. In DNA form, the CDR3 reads TGCGCCAGCAGCCCGGGAGGACTTACCTCCTACGAGCAGTACTTC. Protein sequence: CASSPGGLTSYEQYF.

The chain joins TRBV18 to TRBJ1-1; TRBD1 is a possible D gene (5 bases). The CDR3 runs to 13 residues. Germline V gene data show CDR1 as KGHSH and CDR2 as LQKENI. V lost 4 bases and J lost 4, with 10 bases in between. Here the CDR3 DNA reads TGTGCCAGCTCACAAGGGGTGGGCACTGAAGCTTTCTTT. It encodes CASSQGVGTEAFF.

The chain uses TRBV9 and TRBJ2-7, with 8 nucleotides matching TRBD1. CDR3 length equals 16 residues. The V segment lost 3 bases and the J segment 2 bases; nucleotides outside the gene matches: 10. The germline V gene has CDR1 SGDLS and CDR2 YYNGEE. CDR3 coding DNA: TGTGCCAGCAGCGCGCAGGACAGGGACCCTCCCTACGAGCAGTACTTC. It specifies CASSAQDRDPPYEQYF. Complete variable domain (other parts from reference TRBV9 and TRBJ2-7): DSGVTQTPKHLITATGQRVTLRCSPRSGDLSVYWYQQSLDQGLQFLIQYYNGEERAKGNILERFSAQQFPDLHSELNLSSLELGDSALYFCASSAQDRDPPYEQYFGPGTRLTVT.

CDR3 region: CASSLLGSRNTEAFF. The CDR3 region has the DNA TGTGCCAGCAGTTTATTGGGGTCGAGGAACACTGAAGCTTTCTTT. V and J are TRBV28 and TRBJ1-1; D unclear. Germline V gene data show CDR1 as MDHEN and CDR2 as SYDVKM. Between the trimmed V and J ends, which lost 1 base and 1 base, there was a span of 10 bases. CDR3 length equals 15 residues.

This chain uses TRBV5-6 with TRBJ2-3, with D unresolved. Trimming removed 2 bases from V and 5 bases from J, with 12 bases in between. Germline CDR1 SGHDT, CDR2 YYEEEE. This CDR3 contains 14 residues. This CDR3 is CASSFVMSVDTQYF. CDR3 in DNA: TGTGCCAGCAGCTTTGTGATGAGTGTAGATACGCAGTATTTT. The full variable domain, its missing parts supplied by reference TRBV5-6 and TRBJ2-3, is DAGVTQSPTHLIKTRGQQVTLRCSPKSGHDTVSWYQQALGQGPQFIFQYYEEEERQRGNFPDRFSGHQFPNYSSELNVNALLLGDSALYLCASSFVMSVDTQYFGPGTRLTVL.

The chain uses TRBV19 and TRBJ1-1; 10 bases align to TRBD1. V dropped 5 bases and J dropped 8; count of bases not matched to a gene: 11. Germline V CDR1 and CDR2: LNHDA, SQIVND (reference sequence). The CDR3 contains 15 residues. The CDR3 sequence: CASSSRTGTGAEAFF. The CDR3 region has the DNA TGTGCCAGTAGTTCCCGAACCGGGACAGGGGCCGAAGCTTTCTTT.

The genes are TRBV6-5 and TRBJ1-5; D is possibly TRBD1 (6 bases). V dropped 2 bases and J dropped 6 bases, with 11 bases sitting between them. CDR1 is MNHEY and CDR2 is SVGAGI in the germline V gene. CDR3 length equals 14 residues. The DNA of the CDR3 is TGTGCCAGCAGTTACCGAGGGGGTAGTCAGCCCCAGCATTTT. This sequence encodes CASSYRGGSQPQHF.

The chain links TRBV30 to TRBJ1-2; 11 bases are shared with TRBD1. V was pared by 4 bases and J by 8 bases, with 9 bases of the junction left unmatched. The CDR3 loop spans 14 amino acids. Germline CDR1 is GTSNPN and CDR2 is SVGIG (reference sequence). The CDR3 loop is CAWKNPDRGHGYTF. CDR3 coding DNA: TGTGCCTGGAAAAACCCGGACAGGGGGCACGGCTACACCTTC.

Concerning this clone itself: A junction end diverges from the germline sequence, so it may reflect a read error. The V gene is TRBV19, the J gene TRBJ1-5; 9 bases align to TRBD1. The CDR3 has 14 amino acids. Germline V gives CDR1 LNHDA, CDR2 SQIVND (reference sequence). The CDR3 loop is CASTIDRGSQPQHF. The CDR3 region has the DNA TGTGCCAGTACTATAGACAGGGGGAGTCAGCCCCAGCATTTT.

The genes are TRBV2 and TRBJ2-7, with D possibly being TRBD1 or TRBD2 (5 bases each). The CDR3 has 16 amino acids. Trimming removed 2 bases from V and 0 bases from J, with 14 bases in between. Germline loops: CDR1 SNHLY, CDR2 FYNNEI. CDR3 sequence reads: CASSEKEGTSSYEQYF. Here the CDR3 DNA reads TGTGCCAGCAGTGAAAAAGAGGGGACGAGCTCCTACGAGCAGTACTTC.

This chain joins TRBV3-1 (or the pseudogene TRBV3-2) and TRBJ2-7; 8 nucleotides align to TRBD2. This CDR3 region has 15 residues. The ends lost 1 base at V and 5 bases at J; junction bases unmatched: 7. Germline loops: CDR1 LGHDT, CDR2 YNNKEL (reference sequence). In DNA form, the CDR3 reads TGTGCCAGCAGCCAAGGAGAACGGGAGGGCCACGAGCAGTACTTC. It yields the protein CASSQGEREGHEQYF.

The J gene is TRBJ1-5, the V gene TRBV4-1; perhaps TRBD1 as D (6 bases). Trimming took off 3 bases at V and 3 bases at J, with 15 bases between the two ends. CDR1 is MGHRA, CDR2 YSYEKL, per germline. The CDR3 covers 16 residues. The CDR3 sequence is CASSQGAGGTNQPQHF. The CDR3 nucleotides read TGCGCCAGCAGCCAGGGGGCTGGGGGGACCAATCAGCCCCAGCATTTT.

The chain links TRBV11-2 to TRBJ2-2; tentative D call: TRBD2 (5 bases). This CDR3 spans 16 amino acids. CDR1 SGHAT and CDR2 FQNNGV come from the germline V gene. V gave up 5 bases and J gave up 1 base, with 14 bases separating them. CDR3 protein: CASSGRLAENTGELFF. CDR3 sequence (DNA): TGTGCCAGCAGCGGTCGGCTAGCAGAGAACACCGGGGAGCTGTTTTTT.